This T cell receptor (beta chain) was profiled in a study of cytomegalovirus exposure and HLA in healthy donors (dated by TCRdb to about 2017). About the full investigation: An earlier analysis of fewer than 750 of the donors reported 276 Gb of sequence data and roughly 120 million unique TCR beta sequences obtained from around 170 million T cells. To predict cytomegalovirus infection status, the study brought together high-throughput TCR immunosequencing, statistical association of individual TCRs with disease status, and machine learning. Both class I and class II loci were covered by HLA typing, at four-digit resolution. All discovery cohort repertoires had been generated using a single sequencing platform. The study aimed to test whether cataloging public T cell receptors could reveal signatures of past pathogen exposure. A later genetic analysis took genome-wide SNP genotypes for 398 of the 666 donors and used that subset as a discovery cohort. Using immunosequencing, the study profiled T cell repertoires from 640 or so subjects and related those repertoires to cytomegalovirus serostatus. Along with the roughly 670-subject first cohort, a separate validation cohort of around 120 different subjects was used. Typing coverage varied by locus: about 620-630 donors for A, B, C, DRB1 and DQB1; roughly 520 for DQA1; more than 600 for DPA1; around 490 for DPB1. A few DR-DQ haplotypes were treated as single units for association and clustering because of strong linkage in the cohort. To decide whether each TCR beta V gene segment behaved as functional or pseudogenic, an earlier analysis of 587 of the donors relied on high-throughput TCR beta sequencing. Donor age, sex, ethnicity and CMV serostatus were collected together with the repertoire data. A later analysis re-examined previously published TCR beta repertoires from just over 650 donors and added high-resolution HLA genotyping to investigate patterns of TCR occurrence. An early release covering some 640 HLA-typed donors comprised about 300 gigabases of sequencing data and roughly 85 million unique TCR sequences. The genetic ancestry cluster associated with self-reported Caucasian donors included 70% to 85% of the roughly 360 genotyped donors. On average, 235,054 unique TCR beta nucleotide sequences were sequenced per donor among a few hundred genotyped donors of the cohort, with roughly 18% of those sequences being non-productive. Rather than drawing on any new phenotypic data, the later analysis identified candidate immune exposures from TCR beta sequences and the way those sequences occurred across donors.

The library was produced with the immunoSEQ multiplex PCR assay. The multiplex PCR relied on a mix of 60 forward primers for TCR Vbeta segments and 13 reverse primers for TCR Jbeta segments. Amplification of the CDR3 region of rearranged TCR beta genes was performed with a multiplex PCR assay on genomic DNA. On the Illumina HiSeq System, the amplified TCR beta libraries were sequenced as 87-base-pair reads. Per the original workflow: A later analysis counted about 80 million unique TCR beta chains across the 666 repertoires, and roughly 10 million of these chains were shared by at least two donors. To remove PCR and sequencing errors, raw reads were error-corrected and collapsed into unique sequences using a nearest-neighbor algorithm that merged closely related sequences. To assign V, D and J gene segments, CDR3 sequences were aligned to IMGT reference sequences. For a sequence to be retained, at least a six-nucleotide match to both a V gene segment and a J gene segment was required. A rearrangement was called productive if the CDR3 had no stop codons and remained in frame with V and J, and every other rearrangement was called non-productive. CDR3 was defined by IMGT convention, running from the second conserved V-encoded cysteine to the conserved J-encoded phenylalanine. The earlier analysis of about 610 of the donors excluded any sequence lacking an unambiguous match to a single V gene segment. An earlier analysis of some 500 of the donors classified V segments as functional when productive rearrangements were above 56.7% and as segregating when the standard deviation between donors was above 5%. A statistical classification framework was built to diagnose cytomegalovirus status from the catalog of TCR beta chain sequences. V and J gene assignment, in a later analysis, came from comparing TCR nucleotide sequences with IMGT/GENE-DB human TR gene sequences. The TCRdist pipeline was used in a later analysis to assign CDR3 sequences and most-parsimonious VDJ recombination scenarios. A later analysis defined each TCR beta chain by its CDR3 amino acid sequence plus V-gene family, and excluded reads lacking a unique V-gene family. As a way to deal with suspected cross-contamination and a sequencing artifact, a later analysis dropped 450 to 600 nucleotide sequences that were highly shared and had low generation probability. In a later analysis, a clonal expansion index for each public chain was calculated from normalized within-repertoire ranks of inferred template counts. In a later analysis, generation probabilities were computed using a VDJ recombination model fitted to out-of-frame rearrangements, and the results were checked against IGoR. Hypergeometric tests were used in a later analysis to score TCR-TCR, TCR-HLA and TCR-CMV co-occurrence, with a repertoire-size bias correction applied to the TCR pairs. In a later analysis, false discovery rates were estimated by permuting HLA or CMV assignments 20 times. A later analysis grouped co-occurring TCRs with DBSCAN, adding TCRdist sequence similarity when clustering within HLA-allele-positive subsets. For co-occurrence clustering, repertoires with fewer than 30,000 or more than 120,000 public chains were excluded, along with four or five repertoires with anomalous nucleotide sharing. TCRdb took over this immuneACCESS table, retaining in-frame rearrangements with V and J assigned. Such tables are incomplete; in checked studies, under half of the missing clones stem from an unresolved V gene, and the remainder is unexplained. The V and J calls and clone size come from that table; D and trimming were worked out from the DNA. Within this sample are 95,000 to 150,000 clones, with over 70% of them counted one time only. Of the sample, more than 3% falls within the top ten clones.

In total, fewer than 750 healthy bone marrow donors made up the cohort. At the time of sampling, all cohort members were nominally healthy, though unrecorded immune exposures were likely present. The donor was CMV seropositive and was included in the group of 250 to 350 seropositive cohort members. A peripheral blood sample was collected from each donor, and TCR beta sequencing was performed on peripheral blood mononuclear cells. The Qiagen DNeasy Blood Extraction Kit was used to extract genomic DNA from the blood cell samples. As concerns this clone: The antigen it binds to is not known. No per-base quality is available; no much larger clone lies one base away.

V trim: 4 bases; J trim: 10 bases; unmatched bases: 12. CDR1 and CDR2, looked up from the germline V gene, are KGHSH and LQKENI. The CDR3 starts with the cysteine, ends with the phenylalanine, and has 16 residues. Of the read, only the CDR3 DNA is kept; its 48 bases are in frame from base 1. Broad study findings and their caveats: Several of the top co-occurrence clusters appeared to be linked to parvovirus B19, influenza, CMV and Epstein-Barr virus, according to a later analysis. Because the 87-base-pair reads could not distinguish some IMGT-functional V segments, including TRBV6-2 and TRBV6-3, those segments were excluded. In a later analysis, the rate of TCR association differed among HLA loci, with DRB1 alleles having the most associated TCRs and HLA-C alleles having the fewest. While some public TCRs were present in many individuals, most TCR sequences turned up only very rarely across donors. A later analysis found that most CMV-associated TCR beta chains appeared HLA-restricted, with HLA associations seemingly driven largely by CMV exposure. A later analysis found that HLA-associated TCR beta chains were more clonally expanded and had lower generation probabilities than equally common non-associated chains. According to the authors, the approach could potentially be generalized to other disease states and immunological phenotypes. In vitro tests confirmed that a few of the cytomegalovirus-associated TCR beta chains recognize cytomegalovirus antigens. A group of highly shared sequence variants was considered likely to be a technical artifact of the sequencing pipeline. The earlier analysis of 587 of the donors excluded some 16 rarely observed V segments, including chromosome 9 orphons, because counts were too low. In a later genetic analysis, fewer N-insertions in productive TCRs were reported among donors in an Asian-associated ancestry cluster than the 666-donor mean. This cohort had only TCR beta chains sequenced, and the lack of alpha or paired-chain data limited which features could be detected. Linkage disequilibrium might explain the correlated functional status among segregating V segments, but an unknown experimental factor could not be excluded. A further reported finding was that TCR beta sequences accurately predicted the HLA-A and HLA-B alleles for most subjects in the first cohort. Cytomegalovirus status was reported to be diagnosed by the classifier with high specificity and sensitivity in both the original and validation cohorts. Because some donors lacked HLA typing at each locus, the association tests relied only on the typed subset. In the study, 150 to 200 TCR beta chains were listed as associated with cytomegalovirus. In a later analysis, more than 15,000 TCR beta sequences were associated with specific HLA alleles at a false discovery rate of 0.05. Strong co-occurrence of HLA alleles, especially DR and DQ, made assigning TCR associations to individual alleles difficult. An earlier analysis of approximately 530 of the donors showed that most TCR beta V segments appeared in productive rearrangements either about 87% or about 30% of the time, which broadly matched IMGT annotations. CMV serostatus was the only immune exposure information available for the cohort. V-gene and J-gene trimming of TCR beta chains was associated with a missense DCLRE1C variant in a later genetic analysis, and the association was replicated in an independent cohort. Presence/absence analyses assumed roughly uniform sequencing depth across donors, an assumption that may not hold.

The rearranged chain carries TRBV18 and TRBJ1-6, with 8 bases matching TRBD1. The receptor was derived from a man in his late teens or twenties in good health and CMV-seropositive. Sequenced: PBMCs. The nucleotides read TGTGCCAGCTCACTTCAATCTCGACAGGGGAACTCACCCCTCCACTTT. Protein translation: CASSLQSRQGNSPLHF.